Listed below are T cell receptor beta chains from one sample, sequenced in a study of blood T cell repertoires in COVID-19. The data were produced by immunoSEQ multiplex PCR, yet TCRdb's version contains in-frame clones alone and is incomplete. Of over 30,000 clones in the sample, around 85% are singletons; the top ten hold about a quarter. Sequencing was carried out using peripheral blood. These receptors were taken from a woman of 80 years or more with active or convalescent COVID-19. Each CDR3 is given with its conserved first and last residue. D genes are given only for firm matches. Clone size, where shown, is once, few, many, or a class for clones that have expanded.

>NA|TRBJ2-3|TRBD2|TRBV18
TGTGCCAGCTCAGCCAGTGGGACTAGTGCCACAGATACGCAGTATTTT
CASSASGTSATDTQYF
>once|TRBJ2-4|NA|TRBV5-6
TGTGCCAGCAGCTTGGGCAGGGGCCAAAACATTCAGTACTTC
CASSLGRGQNIQYF
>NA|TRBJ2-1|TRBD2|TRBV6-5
TGTGCCAGCAGACCTAATCGGGGGGGCCTCTATGAGCAGTTCTTC
CASRPNRGGLYEQFF
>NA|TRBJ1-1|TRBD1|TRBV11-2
TGTGCCAGCAGCCCGAGGACAGGATTGAGCACTGAAGCTTTCTTT
CASSPRTGLSTEAFF
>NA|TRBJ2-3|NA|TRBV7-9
TGTGCCAGCAGCTTAGAAATTCCGGGACTTGGTACGCAGTATTTT
CASSLEIPGLGTQYF
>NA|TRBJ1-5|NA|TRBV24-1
TGTGCCACCAGTGATCCGCAGGAGCCCCAGCATTTT
CATSDPQEPQHF
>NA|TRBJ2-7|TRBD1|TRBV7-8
TGTGCCAGCAGCCCCTATCCCCGACAGGGAATGGAGCAGTACTTC
CASSPYPRQGMEQYF
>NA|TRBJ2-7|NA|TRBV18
TGTGCCAGCTCACCGAAGGGGTACGAGCAGTACTTC
CASSPKGYEQYF
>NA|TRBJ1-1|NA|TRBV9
TGTGCCAGCAGCGTAGAGGGAGGCACTGAAGCTTTCTTT
CASSVEGGTEAFF
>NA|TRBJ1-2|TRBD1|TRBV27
TGTGCCAGCAGTTTGGACAGGGTGGGCTATGGCTACACCTTC
CASSLDRVGYGYTF
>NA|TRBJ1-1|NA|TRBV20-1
TGCAGTGCTAGTATCACGGACACTGAAGCTTTCTTT
CSASITDTEAFF
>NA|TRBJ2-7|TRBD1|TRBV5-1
TGCGCCAGCAGCGTGACAGGGGACTACGAGCAGTACTTC
CASSVTGDYEQYF
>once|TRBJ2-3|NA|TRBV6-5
TGTGCCACCCAGGGGTCAGATACGCAGTATTTT
CATQGSDTQYF
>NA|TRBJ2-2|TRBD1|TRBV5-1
TGCGCCAGCAAGGGACAGGGAGGGAACACCGGGGAGCTGTTTTTT
CASKGQGGNTGELFF
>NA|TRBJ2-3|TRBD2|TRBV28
TGTGCCAGCCACGGGGTGTGGCGGGGGGCCGCAGATACGCAGTATTTT
CASHGVWRGAADTQYF
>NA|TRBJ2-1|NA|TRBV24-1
TGTGCCACCAGTGATTCCTACCCGGGTGAGCAGTTCTTC
CATSDSYPGEQFF
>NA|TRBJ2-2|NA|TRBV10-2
TGCGCCAGCGGAGTTCCTCCCCCGAACACCGGGGAGCTGTTTTTT
CASGVPPPNTGELFF
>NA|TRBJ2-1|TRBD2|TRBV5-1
TGCGCCAGTACCGGGCTAGCGGGGGGAAATGAGCAGTTCTTC
CASTGLAGGNEQFF
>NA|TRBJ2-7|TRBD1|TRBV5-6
TGTGCCAGCAGCTTAACAGGGGGCTACGAGCAGTACTTC
CASSLTGGYEQYF
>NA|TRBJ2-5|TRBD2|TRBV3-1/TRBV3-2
TGTGCCAGCAGCCCTCATACTCCCGGGGGGGGCCAAGAGACCCAGTACTTC
CASSPHTPGGGQETQYF
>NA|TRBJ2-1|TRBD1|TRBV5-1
TGCGCCAGCAGACAGGGGGCCTACAATGAGCAGTTCTTC
CASRQGAYNEQFF
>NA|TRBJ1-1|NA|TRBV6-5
TGTGCCAGCAGCCTGGACAGAGTGAACACTGAAGCTTTCTTT
CASSLDRVNTEAFF
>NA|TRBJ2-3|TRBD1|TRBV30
TGTGCCTGGAGTGGGACAGGAAAAAGCACAGATACGCAGTATTTT
CAWSGTGKSTDTQYF
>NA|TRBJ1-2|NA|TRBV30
TGTGCCTGGAGTCTCCGGTCTAACTATGGCTACACCTTC
CAWSLRSNYGYTF
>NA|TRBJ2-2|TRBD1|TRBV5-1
TGCGCCAGCAGCCCCTGGACAGGGTCCGGGGAGCTGTTTTTT
CASSPWTGSGELFF
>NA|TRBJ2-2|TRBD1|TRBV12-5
TGTGCTAGTGGTTTGGCAAGGACAGGGCCTGTCGGGGAGCTGTTTTTT
CASGLARTGPVGELFF
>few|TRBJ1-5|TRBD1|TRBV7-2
TGTGCCAGCAGCTTAGCCGGGACAGGGGGTGGGCAGCCCCAGCATTTT
CASSLAGTGGGQPQHF
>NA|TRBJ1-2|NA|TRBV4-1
TGCGCCAGCAGCCCAAGCCGAGGAGTTAACTATGGCTACACCTTC
CASSPSRGVNYGYTF
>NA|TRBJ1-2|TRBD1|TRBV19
TGTGCCAGTAGTGCCGAAATACAGGGGTGGTTTGGCTACACCTTC
CASSAEIQGWFGYTF
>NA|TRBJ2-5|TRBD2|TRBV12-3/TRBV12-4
TGTGCCAGCAGTCGAGCGGGGTGGGAGACCCAGTACTTC
CASSRAGWETQYF
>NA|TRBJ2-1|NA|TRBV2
TGTGCCAGCAGTGAATTCGGACAAACCAACAATGAGCAGTTCTTC
CASSEFGQTNNEQFF
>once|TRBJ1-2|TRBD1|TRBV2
TGTGCCAGCAGTGAAGCAGGGGGCTTGGGACAGGGACGTGGCTACACCTTC
CASSEAGGLGQGRGYTF
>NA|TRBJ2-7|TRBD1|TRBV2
TGTGCCAGCAGTGTCCCACAGGGGGCTGTCGACGAGCAGTACTTC
CASSVPQGAVDEQYF
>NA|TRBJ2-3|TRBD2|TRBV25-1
TGTGCCAGCAGTGAATCCCTAGCGGGGCGCACAGATACGCAGTATTTT
CASSESLAGRTDTQYF
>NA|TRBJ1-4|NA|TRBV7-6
TGTGCCAGCAGCTTAGTAGGGGTGGGTGAAAAACTGTTTTTT
CASSLVGVGEKLFF